These T cell receptor beta chains were read from a single sample in a study of blood T cell repertoires in COVID-19. Some clones are missing from TCRdb's copy, which holds only in-frame ones; the method was immunoSEQ multiplex PCR. The sample includes 250,000 or so clones, 75% to 90% of them seen just once. Sequencing was performed on peripheral blood. These receptors all stem from a woman in her 40s who had recovered from COVID-19. Each CDR3 is given with its conserved first and last residue.

j_gene: TRBJ2-1; v_gene: TRBV28; CDR3aa: CASSHSTLSSYNEQFF
j_gene: TRBJ1-2; v_gene: TRBV5-1; CDR3aa: CASSPYTGAGGYTF
j_gene: TRBJ1-5; v_gene: TRBV19; CDR3aa: CASTPPWAGPNQPQHF
j_gene: TRBJ2-7; v_gene: TRBV19; CDR3aa: CASSRGLAGVSYEQYF
j_gene: TRBJ2-7; v_gene: TRBV18; CDR3aa: CASSPAGNSYEQYF
j_gene: TRBJ2-7; v_gene: TRBV27; CDR3aa: CASSPTSGPYEQYF
j_gene: TRBJ2-2; v_gene: TRBV6-5; CDR3aa: CASSTSGLTGELFF
j_gene: TRBJ2-7; v_gene: TRBV2; CDR3aa: CANEDRGSNEQYF
j_gene: TRBJ1-6; v_gene: TRBV5-3; CDR3aa: CARSLSRPYPGQGYSPLHF
j_gene: TRBJ1-3; v_gene: TRBV3-1/TRBV3-2; CDR3aa: CASSLDSDGNTIYF
j_gene: TRBJ2-1; v_gene: TRBV4-2; CDR3aa: CASSQAGERNEQFF
j_gene: TRBJ2-3; v_gene: TRBV3-1/TRBV3-2; CDR3aa: CASSAGGAGTQYF
j_gene: TRBJ2-5; v_gene: TRBV28; CDR3aa: CASKTSGQETQYF
j_gene: TRBJ2-7; v_gene: TRBV29-1; CDR3aa: CSVEERGGGYEQYF
j_gene: TRBJ2-3; v_gene: TRBV13; CDR3aa: CASSYRLNHPDTQYF
j_gene: TRBJ2-2; v_gene: TRBV6-5; CDR3aa: CASSLDRGHTGELFF
j_gene: TRBJ1-2; v_gene: TRBV29-1; CDR3aa: CSVEDRETGNYGYTF
j_gene: TRBJ1-1; v_gene: TRBV27; CDR3aa: CATLGGGTEAFF
j_gene: TRBJ2-5; v_gene: TRBV3-1/TRBV3-2; CDR3aa: CASSQDRARWEGETQYF
j_gene: TRBJ2-1; v_gene: TRBV5-6; CDR3aa: CASSWIGSGSSYNEQFF
j_gene: TRBJ1-3; v_gene: TRBV6-5; CDR3aa: CASSYRDRSPGNTIYF
j_gene: TRBJ1-5; v_gene: TRBV19; CDR3aa: CASSMGQVPNQPQHF
j_gene: TRBJ1-5; v_gene: TRBV19; CDR3aa: CASSVAGVRNQPQHF
j_gene: TRBJ2-5; v_gene: TRBV5-1; CDR3aa: CASRPVPGGMETQYF
j_gene: TRBJ2-3; v_gene: TRBV28; CDR3aa: CASAPRGHPSTDTQYF
j_gene: TRBJ2-5; v_gene: TRBV30; CDR3aa: CAWSVGGRETQYF
j_gene: TRBJ2-7; v_gene: TRBV21-1; CDR3aa: CASSEDRARLPPFYEQYF
j_gene: TRBJ2-1; v_gene: TRBV6-2/TRBV6-3; CDR3aa: CASSTGPLQGATFF
j_gene: TRBJ1-4; v_gene: TRBV30; CDR3aa: CAWSRGSNEKLFF
j_gene: TRBJ2-3; v_gene: TRBV12-5; CDR3aa: CASGLGLGLGVTDTQYF
j_gene: TRBJ1-2; v_gene: TRBV19; CDR3aa: CASRTGQNYYGYTF
j_gene: TRBJ2-1; v_gene: TRBV5-1; CDR3aa: CASSWGGVGLNEQFF
j_gene: TRBJ2-7; v_gene: TRBV5-5; CDR3aa: CASSFRGREGPEQYF
j_gene: TRBJ2-7; v_gene: TRBV14; CDR3aa: CASSHAPGHEQYF
j_gene: TRBJ2-7; v_gene: TRBV5-1; CDR3aa: CASSLAATTSGRASDFYEQYF
j_gene: TRBJ1-1; v_gene: TRBV30; CDR3aa: CAWSAGGRTTEAFF
j_gene: TRBJ1-5; v_gene: TRBV29-1; CDR3aa: CSVGGQGGQPQHF
j_gene: TRBJ2-1; v_gene: TRBV6-5; CDR3aa: CASKGLAAPYNEQFF
j_gene: TRBJ2-5; v_gene: TRBV3-1/TRBV3-2; CDR3aa: CASSPPPAGRETQYF
j_gene: TRBJ1-6; v_gene: TRBV3-1/TRBV3-2; CDR3aa: CASRTGSSPLHF
j_gene: TRBJ2-5; v_gene: TRBV7-8; CDR3aa: CASSPIQRETQYF
j_gene: TRBJ1-2; v_gene: TRBV9; CDR3aa: CASSPGSINYGYTF
j_gene: TRBJ1-4; v_gene: TRBV11-3; CDR3aa: CASSLAGLSEKLFF
j_gene: TRBJ2-3; v_gene: TRBV4-2; CDR3aa: CASSQDRLVGDTQYF
j_gene: TRBJ2-1; v_gene: TRBV19; CDR3aa: CASSIGGTGGYNEQFF
j_gene: TRBJ2-1; v_gene: TRBV19; CDR3aa: CASSTGLAGVEQFF
j_gene: TRBJ2-1; v_gene: TRBV2; CDR3aa: CASSAALGEQFF
j_gene: TRBJ1-2; v_gene: TRBV19; CDR3aa: CASSTGSSGYTF
j_gene: TRBJ2-2; v_gene: TRBV9; CDR3aa: CASSVGLAGPNTGELFF
j_gene: TRBJ2-7; v_gene: TRBV27; CDR3aa: CASSFRHTSSVEQYF
j_gene: TRBJ2-3; v_gene: TRBV12-5; CDR3aa: CASGLVPTLRQIVGSPDTQYF
j_gene: TRBJ2-1; v_gene: TRBV29-1; CDR3aa: CSGLEGNEQFF
j_gene: TRBJ2-7; v_gene: TRBV21-1; CDR3aa: CASSTRSGFRTYEQYF